Below, 4 T cell receptor beta chains from the same sample are listed, as sequenced in a study of blood T cell repertoires in COVID-19. Clones were read by immunoSEQ multiplex PCR, and TCRdb kept only the in-frame ones, dropping some. The table lists tens of thousands of clones, approximately 88% of them singletons. Specimen: peripheral blood. The receptors were sampled from a human donor in a cohort sampled during active COVID-19.

The chain links TRBV28 to TRBJ1-5, with no clear D. The CDR3 consists of 13 residues. Trimming pared 6 bases from V and 3 bases from J, leaving 9 bases between. Germline V lookup: CDR1 MDHEN, CDR2 SYDVKM. CDR3 DNA: TGTGCCAGCAGGTACCGGGACAATCAGCCCCAGCATTTT. Translating it yields CASRYRDNQPQHF.

The rearrangement joins TRBV2 to TRBJ1-5; D gene unclear. Per germline, CDR1 SNHLY and CDR2 FYNNEI. This CDR3 region has 12 residues. With 5 bases removed from V and 7 bases from J, the gap between germline ends came to 9 bases. CDR3 nucleotide sequence: TGTGCCAGCAGTTCGGGTGGGCAGCCCCAGCATTTT. Translation gives CASSSGGQPQHF.

The rearrangement uses TRBV13 and TRBJ1-1, with D unresolved. Per germline, CDR1 PRHDT and CDR2 FYEKMQ (reference sequence). V was pared by 8 bases and J by 4 bases, with 11 bases between. The CDR3 is 12 residues long. CDR3 in amino acids: CASLEAGTEAFF. CDR3 in DNA: TGTGCCAGCCTTGAGGCGGGCACTGAAGCTTTCTTT.

The rearrangement joins TRBV7-2 to TRBJ2-1, with D unresolved. This CDR3 comprises 15 residues. Looked up from germline, CDR1 is SGHTA and CDR2 is FQGNSA. Trimming left V 5 bases short and J 5 bases short, with 16 bases between. The CDR3 sequence is CASSLVSARHNEQFF. The CDR3, as DNA: TGTGCCAGCAGCCTGGTCTCCGCGCGCCACAATGAGCAGTTCTTC.